This TCR beta chain came from a study of T cell repertoires in cytomegalovirus infection. Study in general: Indicated by public TCR beta signatures were CMV infection and matching HLA type. Study outcomes and limitations: HLA-C-restricted CMV clonotypes gave the most frequent clonotype in two of eight donors. Adding up the frequency of public TCR beta families identified people who carried CMV plus the relevant HLA.

At least ten counts were recorded for this clonotype. The antigen remains undetermined. One entry per CDR3 protein results from TCRdb running MiXCR on the reads. This table holds some 150,000 distinct CDR3 sequences, roughly 6% found once. CDR3 length: 14 residues. Per the germline V gene, CDR1 is SGHTA and CDR2 is FQGNSA. V was trimmed by 2 bases and J by 8 bases, leaving 12 bases between them. Source material: PBMCs. The sequence came from a human donor in good health (CMV status not recorded). Some clones in this sample may be carry-over from other donors' samples. The V call is TRBV7-2, the J call TRBJ1-4; the D gene is possibly TRBD1 (6 bases). The CDR3 is CASSLTGGPEKLFF. As DNA, the CDR3 is TGTGCCAGCAGCTTAACCGGGGGGCCGGAAAAACTGTTTTTT.